Listed below are T cell receptor beta chains from one sample, sequenced in a study of cytomegalovirus exposure and HLA in healthy donors. The assay was immunoSEQ multiplex PCR, and TCRdb's table has in-frame clones only and misses some. The sample has roughly 160,000 clones, roughly 70% seen once. Sequencing was performed on PBMCs. The receptors here all came from a girl aged 10-17 years in good health and CMV-seronegative. Each CDR3 is given with its conserved first and last residue. A D gene is named only where the DNA matches it firmly. Only some rows state a clone size, as once, few, many or a class for expanded clones.

j_call | v_call | d_call | clone_size | cdr3_aa | cdr3_nt
TRBJ2-3 | TRBV12-5 | TRBD2 | few | CASGRGGPTDTQYF | TGTGCTAGTGGTCGCGGGGGGCCAACAGATACGCAGTATTTT
TRBJ2-7 | TRBV18 | - | - | CASSALDTLYEQYF | TGTGCCAGCTCAGCCTTGGACACTCTCTACGAGCAGTACTTC
TRBJ2-7 | TRBV5-1 | - | - | CASSLDLDSYEQYF | TGCGCCAGCAGCTTGGACTTAGATTCCTACGAGCAGTACTTC
TRBJ2-2 | TRBV14 | - | - | CASSQGWGWLFF | TGTGCCAGCAGCCAAGGCTGGGGCTGGCTGTTTTTT
TRBJ1-1 | TRBV19 | - | - | CASSRGRQLNTEAFF | TGTGCCAGTAGTAGAGGAAGGCAGCTGAACACTGAAGCTTTCTTT
TRBJ2-3 | TRBV5-1 | TRBD1 | - | CASRPGQGSTDTQYF | TGCGCCAGCAGACCGGGACAGGGAAGCACAGATACGCAGTATTTT
TRBJ2-1 | TRBV5-1 | - | - | CASSLLPGYNEQFF | TGCGCCAGCAGCTTGTTGCCAGGGTACAATGAGCAGTTCTTC
TRBJ2-3 | TRBV7-2 | - | - | CASSHPTNTADTQYF | TGTGCCAGCAGTCATCCGACTAATACCGCAGATACGCAGTATTTT
TRBJ2-7 | TRBV5-1 | TRBD2 | - | CASSSGLAGGFYEQYF | TGCGCCAGCAGCTCTGGACTAGCGGGGGGTTTCTACGAGCAGTACTTC
TRBJ1-5 | TRBV6-1 | - | - | CASSEVRGRGKSWAQHF | TGTGCCAGCAGTGAAGTTCGCGGTAGGGGAAAATCATGGGCCCAGCATTTT
TRBJ1-2 | TRBV5-1 | TRBD1 | - | CASSLTGTEDPNYGYTF | TGCGCCAGCAGCTTAACCGGGACAGAGGATCCTAACTATGGCTACACCTTC
TRBJ2-1 | TRBV7-9 | TRBD2 | once | CASFSGGNEQFF | TGTGCCAGTTTTAGCGGGGGTAATGAGCAGTTCTTC
TRBJ2-6 | TRBV11-2 | - | - | CASSLDGASSGANVLTF | TGTGCCAGCAGCTTAGACGGAGCCAGCTCTGGGGCCAACGTCCTGACTTTC
TRBJ1-3 | TRBV7-8 | - | - | CASSSTRGDSGNTIYF | TGTGCCAGCAGCTCTACCCGGGGGGATTCTGGAAACACCATATATTTT
TRBJ1-6 | TRBV6-1 | TRBD1 | - | CASTLQGTGLAPLHF | TGTGCCAGCACCCTTCAGGGGACAGGGTTAGCACCCCTCCACTTT
TRBJ2-7 | TRBV5-1 | TRBD1 | few | CASSPRDSYEQYF | TGCGCCAGCAGCCCTCGGGACAGCTACGAGCAGTACTTC
TRBJ2-1 | TRBV11-3 | TRBD1 | - | CASSTGTGAYNEQFF | TGTGCCAGCAGTACCGGGACAGGGGCGTACAATGAGCAGTTCTTC
TRBJ1-4 | TRBV6-5 | - | - | CASSYRGTANEKLFF | TGTGCCAGCAGTTACCGGGGTACGGCTAATGAAAAACTGTTTTTT
TRBJ1-1 | TRBV27 | - | few | CASSFAAENTEAFF | TGTGCCAGCAGTTTTGCGGCAGAGAACACTGAAGCTTTCTTT
TRBJ2-5 | TRBV9 | TRBD2 | - | CASSPRGAGGRETQYF | TGTGCCAGCAGCCCCCGCGGAGCGGGGGGCCGGGAGACCCAGTACTTC
TRBJ1-5 | TRBV9 | - | few | CASSVAGEPQPQHF | TGTGCCAGCAGCGTAGCCGGGGAACCTCAGCCCCAGCATTTT
TRBJ1-3 | TRBV7-9 | - | - | CASPDIEGTGNTIYF | TGTGCCAGCCCTGACATTGAGGGAACTGGAAACACCATATATTTT
TRBJ1-4 | TRBV9 | - | - | CASSGEATTNEKLFF | TGTGCCAGCAGCGGGGAGGCTACAACTAATGAAAAACTGTTTTTT
TRBJ1-1 | TRBV7-9 | - | - | CASSLARFQNTEAFF | TGTGCCAGCAGCTTAGCCAGATTTCAGAACACTGAAGCTTTCTTT
TRBJ2-7 | TRBV27 | - | - | CASSPRTVSYEQYF | TGTGCCAGCAGTCCGCGGACAGTCTCCTACGAGCAGTACTTC
TRBJ1-6 | TRBV18 | TRBD1 | - | CASSPDRRNSPLHF | TGTGCCAGCTCCCCGGACAGGAGGAATTCACCCCTCCACTTT
TRBJ2-7 | TRBV5-1 | - | - | CASSPQVTGNNEQYF | TGCGCCAGCAGCCCCCAGGTCACAGGGAATAACGAGCAGTACTTC
TRBJ2-2 | TRBV30 | - | - | CAWDAGPGELFF | TGTGCCTGGGATGCGGGCCCCGGGGAGCTGTTTTTT
TRBJ2-5 | TRBV6-5 | - | - | CASRSLVSETQYF | TGTGCCAGCAGGTCACTAGTTTCGGAGACCCAGTACTTC